The entry below gives a single T cell receptor (beta chain) sequence along with its context. These data come from a study of blood T cell repertoires in COVID-19. Study information: PBMCs, B-cell-depleted T cells, or T cells were the source of the cDNA or gDNA that made up the material.

V lost 5 bases and J lost 7, with 6 bases in between. The CDR3 spans 11 residues. CDR1 ENHRY and CDR2 SYGVKD come from the germline V gene. Measured with immunoSEQ multiplex PCR; TCRdb has only the in-frame clones, and not every one. The repertoire holds roughly 200,000 clones, with around 89% as singletons. The chain joins TRBV10-3 to TRBJ2-1, with unresolved D. This receptor was obtained from a man between 40 and 49 years old with active or convalescent COVID-19. Source material: peripheral blood. DNA of the CDR3: TGTGCCATCAGTAAGCTGAATGAGCAGTTCTTC. This encodes CAISKLNEQFF.